The present T cell receptor (beta chain) was sequenced within a study of blood T cells in healthy people across ages. Comments on this clonotype: Sequence at one end of the junction differs from germline and may be a read error.

Looked up from germline, CDR1 is DFQATT and CDR2 is SNEGSKA (reference sequence). The CDR3 consists of 14 residues. The second PCR ran roughly 7 to 11 cycles with a sample-barcoded 5' primer and J-beta primers. A tag from a template-switch adaptor with 12 random nucleotides marked each cDNA molecule. TCRdb reprocessed the 5' RACE reads via MiXCR and lists one record per CDR3 protein. The sample lists about 640,000 distinct CDR3 sequences; less than 35% were seen once. The V gene is TRBV20-1, the J gene TRBJ2-1; D is possibly TRBD2 (6 bases). Sequencing was done on a sample of blood. This TCR was recovered from a woman aged 80 or older in good health. The CDR3: CSASRDSSYNEQFF. CDR3 nucleotide sequence: TGCAGTGCTAGCCGGGACTCTTCCTATAATGAGCAGTTCTTC.